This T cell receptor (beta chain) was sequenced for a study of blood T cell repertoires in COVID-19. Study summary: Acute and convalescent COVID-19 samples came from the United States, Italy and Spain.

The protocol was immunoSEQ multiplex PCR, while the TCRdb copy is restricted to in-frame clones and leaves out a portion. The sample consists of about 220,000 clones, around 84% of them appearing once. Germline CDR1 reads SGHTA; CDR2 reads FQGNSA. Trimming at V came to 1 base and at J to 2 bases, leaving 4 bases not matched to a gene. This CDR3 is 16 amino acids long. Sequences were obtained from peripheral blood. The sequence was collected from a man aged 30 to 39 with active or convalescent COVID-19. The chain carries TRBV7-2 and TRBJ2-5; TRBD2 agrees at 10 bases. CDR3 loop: CASSLVGAGGQETQYF. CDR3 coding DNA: TGTGCCAGCAGCTTAGTAGGAGCGGGGGGGCAAGAGACCCAGTACTTC. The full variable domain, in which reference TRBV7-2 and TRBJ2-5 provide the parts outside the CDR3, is GAGVSQSPSNKVTEKGKDVELRCDPISGHTALYWYRQSLGQGLEFLIYFQGNSAPDKSGLPSDRFSAERTGGSVSTLTIQRTQQEDSAVYLCASSLVGAGGQETQYFGPGTRLLVL.